The 9 T cell receptor beta chains below all came from one sample that was sequenced in a study of blood T cell repertoires in COVID-19. Assay used: immunoSEQ multiplex PCR; TCRdb lists only in-frame clones, some missing. Of roughly 76,000 clones in the sample, around 87% were seen once. Material: peripheral blood. The receptors derive from an elderly woman with active or convalescent COVID-19.

The chain combines TRBV28 with TRBJ1-6; D remains ambiguous. Germline V gene sequence: CDR1 MDHEN, CDR2 SYDVKM. Trimming took 3 bases from V and 10 from J, leaving 10 bases between them. This CDR3 is built from 13 residues. The CDR3 region is CASSFRYSSPLHF. The CDR3 DNA reads as TGTGCCAGCAGTTTCCGCTATTCGTCACCCCTCCACTTT. The full variable domain, rest sourced from reference TRBV28 and TRBJ1-6, is DVKVTQSSRYLVKRTGEKVFLECVQDMDHENMFWYRQDPGLGLRLIYFSYDVKMKEKGDIPEGYSVSREKKERFSLILESASTNQTSMYLCASSFRYSSPLHFGNGTRLTVT.

V and J are TRBV7-2 and TRBJ2-7; 10 bases agree with TRBD1. The J segment lost 7 bases and the V segment lost 3 bases, leaving 9 bases of the junction unmatched. In germline, CDR1 is SGHTA, CDR2 FQGNSA. This CDR3 has 15 residues. CDR3 nucleotides: TGTGCCAGCAGCTTCCAAACGGGACAGGGGCGAGAGCAGTACTTC. It yields the protein CASSFQTGQGREQYF.

The chain links TRBV6-5 to TRBJ2-5; no clear D gene. Deletions cut 6 bases from V and 1 base from J, with 12 bases between. This CDR3 contains 14 residues. Looked up from germline, CDR1 is MNHEY and CDR2 is SVGAGI. The CDR3 spells CASRRPGFQETQYF. The CDR3 DNA follows: TGTGCCAGCAGAAGACCGGGTTTCCAAGAGACCCAGTACTTC.

J is TRBJ2-1 and V is TRBV5-1; 14 bases fit TRBD2. This CDR3 is built from 16 residues. Germline V gives CDR1 SGHRS, CDR2 YFSETQ. V dropped 0 bases and J dropped 9; count of bases not matched to a gene: 5. The CDR3, as DNA: TGCGCCAGCAGCTTGGTGACTAGCGGGGGGGCAGGTGAGCAGTTCTTC. Translating gives CASSLVTSGGAGEQFF.

The J gene is TRBJ2-7, the V gene TRBV6-5; weak D call: TRBD1 (7 bases). Trimming shortened V by 5 bases and J by 3 bases, and 8 bases separated the two germline ends. This CDR3 spans 12 amino acids. Per germline, CDR1 MNHEY and CDR2 SVGAGI. In nucleotides, the CDR3 is TGTGCCAGCAGTCAGGGGGGCTACGAGCAGTACTTC. The encoded protein is CASSQGGYEQYF.

This clone was recorded once. This chain links TRBV10-2 with TRBJ2-7, with 7 nucleotides matching TRBD1. The CDR3 is made up of 15 amino acids. After removal of 3 bases from V and 0 bases from J, the junction contained 5 bases not matched to a gene. Germline V gives CDR1 WSHSY, CDR2 SAAADI. This chain's CDR3 is CASSDGAGGSYEQYF. The CDR3 region has the DNA TGCGCCAGCAGTGACGGGGCAGGGGGCTCCTACGAGCAGTACTTC.

The rearrangement links TRBV19 to TRBJ1-1; no definite D call. Germline V lookup: CDR1 LNHDA, CDR2 SQIVND (reference sequence). CDR3 length: 11 amino acids. V lost 5 bases, J lost 8 bases, and 9 bases lay in between. Here the CDR3 reads CASSSRVEAFF. Written as DNA, the CDR3 is TGTGCCAGTAGTTCACGAGTAGAAGCTTTCTTT. The whole variable domain, remainder taken from reference TRBV19 and TRBJ1-1, is DGGITQSPKYLFRKEGQNVTLSCEQNLNHDAMYWYRQDPGQGLRLIYYSQIVNDFQKGDIAEGYSVSREKKESFPLTVTSAQKNPTAFYLCASSSRVEAFFGQGTRLTVV.

This clone came up once. This chain uses TRBV24-1 with TRBJ2-3; TRBD2 aligns across 9 bases. The V gene end was trimmed by 3 bases and the J gene end by 2 bases; junction bases not matched to a gene: 5. The CDR3 sequence is 16 residues long. From germline, CDR1 is KGHDR and CDR2 SFDVKD. The CDR3 nucleotides are TGTGCCACCAGTGATAAGGTAGCGGGGGACACAGATACGCAGTATTTT. This encodes CATSDKVAGDTDTQYF.

The chain uses TRBV11-2 and TRBJ2-3, with 8 positions matching TRBD2. The germline gives CDR1 SGHAT, CDR2 FQNNGV. The CDR3 covers 15 residues. The trim removed 3 bases at V and 3 bases at J, leaving 5 bases unmatched. DNA of the CDR3: TGTGCCAGCAGCTTTCCGCTAGCGGGTACAGATACGCAGTATTTT. This gives the protein CASSFPLAGTDTQYF.